This entry describes one TCR beta chain. Its antigen is still unknown. The source of the sample is a study of cytomegalovirus exposure and HLA in healthy donors. Overall study results and limits: First-cohort TCR clusters tended to co-occur in the roughly 130 validation repertoires, a later analysis found. Cytomegalovirus association was listed for 164 TCR beta chains.

Trimming took 3 bases from V and 6 from J; bases not matched to a gene: 19. The CDR3 length is 19 residues. In germline, CDR1 is SGHTA, CDR2 FQGNSA. Only in-frame clones appear in the TCRdb table, and some are missing; sequencing was by immunoSEQ multiplex PCR. The profile shows over 150,000 clones, about 89% of them singletons. The TCR originated in a woman under 30 in good health and CMV-seropositive. Sequencing input: PBMCs. This rearrangement joins TRBV7-2 to TRBJ2-3; 9 nucleotides line up with TRBD2. CDR3 coding DNA: TGTGCCAGCAGCTTCTCTACCCGAACAAGCGGGGGGCCTGGGGATACGCAGTATTTT. Its translation: CASSFSTRTSGGPGDTQYF.